The rows below give T cell receptor beta chains drawn from one sample of a study of cytomegalovirus exposure and HLA in healthy donors. Method: immunoSEQ multiplex PCR; TCRdb's copy keeps in-frame clones and lacks some. The sample lists some 150,000 clones, 70% to 85% occurring once. Material: PBMCs. The source of these receptors is a man in his forties in good health and CMV-seropositive. CDR3s leave out the opening cysteine and the closing phenylalanine or tryptophan.

>TRBJ1-1|TRBV7-6
ASSLNPGNTEAF
>TRBJ2-1|TRBV11-2
ASSVRLAGGFNEQF
>TRBJ1-2|TRBV5-1
ASSPGLGYYGYT
>TRBJ2-1|TRBV5-5
ASSPGQGASRNNEQF
>TRBJ2-1|TRBV7-3
ASSSGTSAYNEQF
>TRBJ2-5|TRBV6-1
ASSRDRGKETQY
>TRBJ1-1|TRBV5-4
ASSKGQGRRNTEAF
>TRBJ2-7|TRBV7-9
SSSKGLAGVSSYEQY
>TRBJ2-2|TRBV9
ASSGQIHTREDTGELF
>TRBJ2-7|TRBV27
ASSQRLAATHEQY
>TRBJ2-1|TRBV9
ASSVRAGDVDEQF
>TRBJ1-5|TRBV10-2
ASSNLDRNQPQH
>TRBJ2-7|TRBV13
ASSLGRSYEQY
>TRBJ1-1|TRBV19
ASSTNRDTEAF
>TRBJ2-5|TRBV6-1
ATSLQTGNGETQY
>TRBJ2-1|TRBV21-1
ASSKAPGETYNEQF
>TRBJ2-1|TRBV5-1
ASSLAGGGSYNEQF
>TRBJ2-6|TRBV4-1
ASSDRGGTGANVLT
>TRBJ2-6|TRBV18
ASSPASGRIGANVLT
>TRBJ2-5|TRBV6-5
ASSYWGRGETQY
>TRBJ1-2|TRBV30
AWSVLRTGHYT
>TRBJ2-3|TRBV5-4
ASSLEATSGATSTDTQY
>TRBJ1-1|TRBV10-3
AISGGTGGGGAF
>TRBJ2-2|TRBV13
ASSLRSGGYTGELF
>TRBJ2-7|TRBV18
ASSPNTSGTYEQY